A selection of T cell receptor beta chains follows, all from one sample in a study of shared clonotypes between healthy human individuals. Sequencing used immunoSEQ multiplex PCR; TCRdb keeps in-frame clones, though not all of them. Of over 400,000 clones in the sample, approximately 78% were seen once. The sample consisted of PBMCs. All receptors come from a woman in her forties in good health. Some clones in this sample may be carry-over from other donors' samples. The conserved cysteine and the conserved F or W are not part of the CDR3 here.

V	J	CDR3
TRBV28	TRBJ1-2	ASSPGSLYGYT
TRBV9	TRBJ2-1	ASSVAGQESYNEQF
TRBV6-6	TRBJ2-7	ASRSGTVLYEQY
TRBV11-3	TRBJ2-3	ASSWGPRADTQY
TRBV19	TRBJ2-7	ASSRDRDYEQY
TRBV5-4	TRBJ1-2	ASSLGGGSGTINYGYT
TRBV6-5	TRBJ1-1	ASSSTVPRGEAF
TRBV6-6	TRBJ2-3	ASKRLAGSTDTQY
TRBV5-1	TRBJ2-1	ASSWTGSVFDEQF
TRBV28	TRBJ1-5	ASSLSGGKNQPQH
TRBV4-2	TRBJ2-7	ASSQESSGEQY
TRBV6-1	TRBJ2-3	ASLGEAGDTQY
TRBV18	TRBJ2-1	ASSPTSGSFGEQF
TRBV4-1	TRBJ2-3	ASSQDPTSGLLDTQY
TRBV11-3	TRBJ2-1	ASSFLGKEQF
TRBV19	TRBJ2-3	ASSMLGTDGTDTQY
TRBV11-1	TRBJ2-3	ASRPGRGRGRTDTQY
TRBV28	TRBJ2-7	ASSYTGYKEQY
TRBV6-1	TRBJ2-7	ASKDRFYEQY
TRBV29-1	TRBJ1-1	SADGGNTEAF
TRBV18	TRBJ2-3	ASSPFESGSTDTQY
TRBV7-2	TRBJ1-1	ASSLAGPLNTEAF
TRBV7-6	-	ASSYGTSLTYEQY
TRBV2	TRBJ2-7	ASEARYEQY
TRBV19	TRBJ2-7	ASSIGGWTDSYEQY
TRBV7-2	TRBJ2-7	ASSRQTSGAYEQY
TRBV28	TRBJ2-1	ASSLPGDEQF
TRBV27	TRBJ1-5	ASRYGTGGPKPRQPQH
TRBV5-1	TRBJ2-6	ASSLEGSGANVLT
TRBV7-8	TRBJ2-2	ASSFLGRGSGELF